This T cell receptor beta chain was observed in a study of lymphopenia after photon versus proton radiotherapy. The CDR3 spans 17 residues. V was pared by 0 bases and J by 5 bases, with 13 bases of the junction left unmatched. The V gene's germline CDR1 is SGHRS and CDR2 YFSETQ. General study findings and limits: In patients who died, overall survival fell as post-nadir TCR diversity dropped more. After the lymphocyte nadir, photon-treated repertoires showed oligoclonal expansion, especially of CD8+ Temra cells. Photon-treated patients lost naive T cells and TCR diversity; proton-treated stayed stable.

Using immunoSEQ multiplex PCR, the repertoire was profiled, and TCRdb retains in-frame clones only, with some absent. The profile shows tens of thousands of clones, around 83% of them singletons. About this clone itself: Antigen specificity is unknown.

This sample comprised peripheral blood, obtained from a patient treated with proton-based radiotherapy. The receptor was isolated from a man in his 60s with pancreatic cancer. The chain joins TRBV5-1 to TRBJ2-5, with 7 positions matching TRBD2. CDR3 region: CASSLGLAAGGWETQYF. CDR3 DNA: TGCGCCAGCAGCTTGGGACTAGCAGCCGGGGGATGGGAGACCCAGTACTTC.